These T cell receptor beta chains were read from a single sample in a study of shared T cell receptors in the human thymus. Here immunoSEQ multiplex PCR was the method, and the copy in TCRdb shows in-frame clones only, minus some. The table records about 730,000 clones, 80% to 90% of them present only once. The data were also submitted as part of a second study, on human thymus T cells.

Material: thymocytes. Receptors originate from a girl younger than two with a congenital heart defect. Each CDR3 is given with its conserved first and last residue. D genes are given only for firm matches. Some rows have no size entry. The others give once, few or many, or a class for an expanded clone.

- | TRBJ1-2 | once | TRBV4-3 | CASSQDRQDTYGYTF | TGCGCCAGCAGCCAAGATAGACAGGACACCTATGGCTACACCTTC
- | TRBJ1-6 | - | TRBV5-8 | CASSLAVGGDLYNSPLHF | TGTGCCAGCAGCTTGGCGGTTGGAGGGGACCTGTATAATTCACCCCTCCACTTT
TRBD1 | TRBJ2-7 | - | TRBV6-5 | CASKPGQGISYEQYF | TGTGCCAGCAAGCCGGGACAGGGGATCTCCTACGAGCAGTACTTC
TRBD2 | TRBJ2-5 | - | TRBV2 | CASRPLALETQYF | TGTGCCAGCAGACCACTAGCGCTAGAGACCCAGTACTTC
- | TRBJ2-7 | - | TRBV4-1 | CASSQEYGGYEQYF | TGCGCCAGCAGCCAAGAGTACGGAGGCTACGAGCAGTACTTC
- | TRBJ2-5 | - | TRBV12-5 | CASGLNSQETQYF | TGTGCTAGTGGTTTGAACAGCCAAGAGACCCAGTACTTC
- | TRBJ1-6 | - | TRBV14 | CASTVGGVGSPLHF | TGTGCCAGCACCGTAGGAGGGGTTGGATCACCCCTCCACTTT
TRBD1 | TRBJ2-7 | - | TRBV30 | CAWARDSPLSEQYF | TGTGCCTGGGCACGGGACAGTCCCCTTAGCGAGCAGTACTTC
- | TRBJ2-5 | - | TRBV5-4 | CASSLIWAYQETQYF | TGTGCCAGCAGCTTGATCTGGGCCTACCAAGAGACCCAGTACTTC
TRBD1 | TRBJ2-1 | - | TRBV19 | CASSATGADSSYNEQFF | TGTGCCAGTAGTGCAACAGGGGCCGACAGCTCCTACAATGAGCAGTTCTTC
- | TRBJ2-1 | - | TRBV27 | CASSSGRGGHEQFF | TGTGCCAGCAGTTCTGGGAGGGGGGGCCATGAGCAGTTCTTC
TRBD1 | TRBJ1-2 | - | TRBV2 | CASTATGTGYGYTF | TGTGCCAGCACCGCGACCGGGACAGGGTATGGCTACACCTTC
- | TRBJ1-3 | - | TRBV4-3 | CASSHDLTGHPGNTIYF | TGCGCCAGCAGCCACGATCTTACAGGGCACCCTGGAAACACCATATATTTT
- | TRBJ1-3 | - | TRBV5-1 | CASSLIRAGARPTRNTIYF | TGCGCCAGCAGCTTGATACGCGCTGGAGCACGTCCAACCCGAAACACCATATATTTT
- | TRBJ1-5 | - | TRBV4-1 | CASGQIPGVPHQPQHF | TGCGCCAGCGGCCAAATACCAGGGGTCCCCCATCAGCCCCAGCATTTT
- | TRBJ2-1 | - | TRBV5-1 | CASSLAGTPTGEQFF | TGCGCCAGCAGCTTGGCCGGGACACCGACGGGTGAGCAGTTCTTC
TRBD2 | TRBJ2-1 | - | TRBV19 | CASSIGAGGGVSSYNEQFF | TGTGCCAGTAGTATCGGGGCCGGTGGGGGGGTCAGCTCCTACAATGAGCAGTTCTTC
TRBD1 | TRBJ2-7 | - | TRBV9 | CASSAGTGGSYEQYF | TGTGCCAGCAGCGCCGGGACAGGGGGCTCCTACGAGCAGTACTTC
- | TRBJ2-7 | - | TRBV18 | CASSTVSDSSYEQYF | TGTGCCAGCTCAACGGTCTCCGACAGTTCCTACGAGCAGTACTTC
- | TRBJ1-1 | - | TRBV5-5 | CASSPIPREYKAFF | TGTGCCAGCAGCCCCATCCCACGGGAGTATAAAGCTTTCTTT
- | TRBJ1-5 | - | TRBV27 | CASSQTGYSNQPQHF | TGTGCCAGCAGTCAGACAGGTTATAGCAATCAGCCCCAGCATTTT
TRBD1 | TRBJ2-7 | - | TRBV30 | CAWSVEDRGNEQYF | TGTGCCTGGAGTGTAGAGGACAGGGGCAACGAGCAGTACTTC
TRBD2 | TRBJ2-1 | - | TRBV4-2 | CASSQESNILREFRAGLPYNEQFF | TGTGCCAGCAGCCAAGAATCCAATATCCTCAGGGAGTTCAGAGCGGGGCTCCCCTACAATGAGCAGTTCTTC
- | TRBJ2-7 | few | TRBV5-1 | CASGAGKVYEQYF | TGCGCCAGCGGGGCAGGTAAGGTCTACGAGCAGTACTTC
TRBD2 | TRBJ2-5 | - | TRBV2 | CASSPSGGQQETQYF | TGTGCCAGCAGTCCTAGCGGGGGCCAACAAGAGACCCAGTACTTC
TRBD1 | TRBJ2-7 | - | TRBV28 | CASRRDRHGQYF | TGTGCCAGCCGGCGGGACAGGCATGGGCAGTACTTC
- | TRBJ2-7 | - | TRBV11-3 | CASSPRGAGSYEQYF | TGTGCCAGCAGCCCCCGCGGCGCGGGCTCCTACGAGCAGTACTTC
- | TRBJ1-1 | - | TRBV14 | CASTPGEAFF | TGTGCCAGCACCCCAGGGGAAGCTTTCTTT